The text below deals with one T cell receptor beta chain. Its antigen is not identified. These data originate in a study of shared clonotypes between healthy human individuals. Germline V gene sequence: CDR1 SGDLS, CDR2 YYNGEE. The CDR3 is 9 residues long. The V end lost 10 bases, the J end lost 7 bases, and 9 bases lay between the germline ends. Repertoires were generated with immunoSEQ multiplex PCR, while TCRdb's copy carries only in-frame clones and drops some. The sample holds millions of clones, 85% to 95% seen once. General study points: Although depth was large, rarefaction showed that sequencing of the sorted subsets was incomplete.

The sequenced sample consisted of naive CD4+ T cells sorted from blood. The subset denotes: CD45RA+ positively selected. The receptor was derived from a man aged 18-30 years in good health. This sequence joins TRBV9 and TRBJ2-7; unclear D gene. The CDR3 DNA is TGTGCCGGCCAGGCAGAGCAGTACTTC. The encoded protein is CAGQAEQYF.